The 11 T cell receptor beta chains below all came from one sample that was sequenced in a study of lymphopenia after photon versus proton radiotherapy. Some clones are missing from TCRdb's copy, which holds only in-frame ones; the method was immunoSEQ multiplex PCR. This table holds around 28,000 clones, around 81% found once. Here the sequenced sample was peripheral blood, taken from a patient treated with photon-based radiotherapy. Receptors were obtained from a man between 50 and 59 years old with gastric cancer.

The CDR3 reads CASSIRKRDNSNQPQHF. The CDR3 bases are TGTGCCAGTAGTATTCGAAAGAGGGACAATAGCAATCAGCCCCAGCATTTT. The chain recombines TRBV19 with TRBJ1-5; a possible D gene is TRBD1 (6 bases). The CDR3 has 17 amino acids. The ends were cut back, 3 bases at V and 0 bases at J, with 15 bases in the middle. The V gene's germline CDR1 is LNHDA and CDR2 SQIVND (reference sequence). Together with reference TRBV19 and TRBJ1-5, the CDR3 gives the full variable domain: DGGITQSPKYLFRKEGQNVTLSCEQNLNHDAMYWYRQDPGQGLRLIYYSQIVNDFQKGDIAEGYSVSREKKESFPLTVTSAQKNPTAFYLCASSIRKRDNSNQPQHFGDGTRLSIL.

The genes are TRBV5-6 and TRBJ1-2; D not resolved. CDR1 and CDR2 (germline): SGHDT, YYEEEE. The CDR3 extends over 11 amino acids. The germline V and J ends were trimmed by 3 bases and 8 bases, with 8 bases remaining between them. The CDR3 DNA reads TGTGCCAGCAGCTCTAGATACGGCTACACCTTC. It codes for CASSSRYGYTF.

The rearrangement uses TRBV21-1 and TRBJ2-7. TRBV21-1 is labeled a pseudogene. The CDR3 contains 16 residues. As DNA, the CDR3 is TGTGCCAGCAGCAAAGCCCCCGGGCCTTTCTCCTACGAGCAGTACGTC. It yields the protein CASSKAPGPFSYEQYV.

The J gene is TRBJ1-5, the V gene TRBV2; 8 bases match TRBD1. With 4 bases clipped from V and 7 bases from J, the junction kept 9 bases outside the gene matches. This CDR3 comprises 15 residues. CDR1 is SNHLY and CDR2 is FYNNEI in the germline V gene. The CDR3 protein is CASSATDRVGQPQHF. CDR3 nucleotides: TGTGCCAGCAGTGCCACGGACAGGGTAGGACAGCCCCAGCATTTT.

The chain carries TRBV25-1 and TRBJ2-5; 7 bases line up with TRBD2. CDR3 size: 13 residues. Looked up from germline, CDR1 is MGHDK and CDR2 is SYGVNS. The J segment lost 5 bases and the V segment lost 3 bases, leaving 3 bases of the junction unmatched. The CDR3 is CASSDGGTETQYF. The CDR3 nucleotides are TGTGCCAGCAGTGACGGGGGGACGGAGACCCAGTACTTC.

The rearrangement uses TRBV19 and TRBJ2-3; D possibly matches TRBD1 or TRBD2 (6 bases each). In germline, CDR1 is LNHDA, CDR2 SQIVND (reference sequence). The germline V and J ends were trimmed by 8 bases and 3 bases, with 15 bases remaining between them. This CDR3 is built from 14 residues. The CDR3 coding sequence is TGTGCCAGTTGGGGGGCAGGGACGACAGATACGCAGTATTTT. Its protein product is CASWGAGTTDTQYF. Together with reference TRBV19 and TRBJ2-3, the CDR3 gives the full variable domain: DGGITQSPKYLFRKEGQNVTLSCEQNLNHDAMYWYRQDPGQGLRLIYYSQIVNDFQKGDIAEGYSVSREKKESFPLTVTSAQKNPTAFYLCASWGAGTTDTQYFGPGTRLTVL.

The chain links TRBV5-1 to TRBJ2-2; TRBD2 might be the D (5 bases). V was trimmed by 4 bases and J by 5 bases, leaving 15 bases between them. The CDR3 is 15 residues long. CDR1 is SGHRS and CDR2 is YFSETQ in the germline V gene. In DNA form, the CDR3 reads TGCGCCAGCAGCCTCGAGGGAGTAAGGACCGGGGAGCTGTTTTTT. Translated: CASSLEGVRTGELFF.

This rearrangement joins TRBV18 to TRBJ2-7; either TRBD1 or TRBD2 may fit D (5 bases each). Per the germline V gene, CDR1 is KGHSH and CDR2 is LQKENI. This CDR3 has 14 amino acids. Trimming took off 3 bases at V and 0 bases at J, with 9 bases between the two ends. CDR3 coding DNA: TGTGCCAGCTCACCGGGGGATTACTCCTACGAGCAGTACTTC. Its translation is CASSPGDYSYEQYF.

In DNA, the CDR3 is TGTGCCTGGAAAGGAGGGATCAATCAGCCCCAGCATTTT. It translates to CAWKGGINQPQHF. The chain has TRBV30 and TRBJ1-5; no clear D. Trimming stripped 4 bases from V and 3 bases from J, with 10 bases between. This CDR3 is built from 13 residues. CDR1 and CDR2 (germline): GTSNPN, SVGIG (reference sequence). Full variable domain (rest looked up from reference TRBV30 and TRBJ1-5): SQTIHQWPATLVQPVGSPLSLECTVEGTSNPNLYWYRQAAGRGLQLLFYSVGIGQISSEVPQNLSASRPQDRQFILSSKKLLLSDSGFYLCAWKGGINQPQHFGDGTRLSIL.

V usage is TRBV11-2 and J usage is TRBJ2-5; perhaps TRBD2 as D (6 bases). This CDR3 region has 15 residues. Per germline, CDR1 SGHAT and CDR2 FQNNGV. The V gene lost 1 base and the J gene lost 5 bases, with 14 bases spanning the gap. The DNA of the CDR3 is TGTGCCAGCAGCTTAGGGGGGGTTTCATCTGAGACCCAGTACTTC. Its translation is CASSLGGVSSETQYF.

The sample holds one count of this clone. The rearrangement uses TRBV5-1 and TRBJ2-1; D might be TRBD1 (5 bases). The CDR3 runs 14 residues. V shed 3 bases and J shed 12 bases, with 19 bases lying between them. Germline V CDR1 and CDR2: SGHRS, YFSETQ. The CDR3 bases are TGCGCCAGCAGCTCTCTTCCTCAGGGTCAAGGGCAGTTCTTC. Translated: CASSSLPQGQGQFF.